Below are 27 T cell receptor beta chains sequenced from a single sample in a study of blood T cell repertoires in COVID-19. Sequencing used immunoSEQ multiplex PCR; TCRdb keeps in-frame clones, though not all of them. This table has 300,000 to 400,000 clones, 87% appearing once. Sequencing was done on a sample of peripheral blood. The receptors here all came from a man aged 45-65 years with active or convalescent COVID-19.

The chain combines TRBV7-3 with TRBJ1-1; D might be TRBD1 (5 bases). Between the trimmed V and J ends, which lost 1 base and 4 bases, there was a span of 10 bases. The CDR3 runs to 14 residues. Germline V gives CDR1 SGHTA, CDR2 FQGTGA. CDR3 nucleotides: TGTGCCAGCAGCTTAAGCCAGGGTGCCACTGAAGCTTTCTTT. Its protein is CASSLSQGATEAFF.

The J gene is TRBJ2-7, the V gene TRBV19; 10 nucleotides match TRBD1. The V and J ends lost 4 bases and 3 bases, in that order; junction bases with no gene match: 6. Germline-derived CDR1 and CDR2 are LNHDA and SQIVND (reference sequence). The CDR3 covers 15 residues. CDR3 loop: CASSKGTGAFYEQYF. The CDR3 DNA reads as TGTGCCAGTAGTAAGGGGACAGGGGCATTCTACGAGCAGTACTTC.

This chain links TRBV18 with TRBJ1-3, with TRBD1 matching over 7 bases. V dropped 3 bases and J dropped 2; count of bases not matched to a gene: 7. The CDR3 contains 16 residues. CDR1 and CDR2 from the germline V gene are KGHSH and LQKENI. The chain's CDR3 is CASSPGTAYPGNTIYF. The DNA of the CDR3 is TGTGCCAGCTCACCTGGGACAGCATATCCTGGAAACACCATATATTTT.

The count of this clone is one. The chain links TRBV2 to TRBJ1-5, with D hard to call. Germline V gene lookup returns CDR1 SNHLY and CDR2 FYNNEI. The CDR3 contains 14 residues. With 3 bases removed from V and 5 bases from J, the gap between germline ends came to 11 bases. In DNA form, the CDR3 reads TGTGCCAGCAGTGAGTGGGCAGCATATCAGCCCCAGCATTTT. Translating it yields CASSEWAAYQPQHF.

This sequence joins TRBV5-8 and TRBJ2-1, with 11 positions matching TRBD2. The CDR3 has 17 amino acids. V lost 4 bases to trimming and J lost 4 bases; unmatched junction nucleotides: 10. Germline-derived CDR1 and CDR2 are SGHTS and YDEGEE. CDR3 protein: CASSPQGASGGYNEQFF. The CDR3, as DNA: TGTGCCAGCAGCCCCCAAGGCGCTAGCGGGGGGTACAATGAGCAGTTCTTC.

This clone was seen just once. The rearrangement links TRBV7-2 to TRBJ2-5; D may be TRBD2 (5 bases). Germline V gene sequence: CDR1 SGHTA, CDR2 FQGNSA. CDR3 length: 16 amino acids. V was clipped by 1 base and J by 1 base, with 13 bases between them. DNA of the CDR3: TGTGCCAGCAGCTTAGGACCCCTAGGAGGCCAAGAGACCCAGTACTTC. Protein: CASSLGPLGGQETQYF.

The rearrangement joins TRBV9 to TRBJ2-1; D possibly corresponds to TRBD1 (6 bases). The germline V and J ends were trimmed by 5 bases and 1 base, with 13 bases remaining between them. From germline, CDR1 is SGDLS and CDR2 YYNGEE. The CDR3 contains 15 residues. CDR3 in amino acids: CASRETGFSYNEQFF. CDR3 in DNA: TGTGCCAGCAGGGAAACAGGGTTTTCCTACAATGAGCAGTTCTTC.

The chain is built from TRBV19 and TRBJ2-3, with no clear D. The germline V gene encodes CDR1 LNHDA and CDR2 SQIVND (reference sequence). Trimming cost V 1 base and J 1 base, with 9 bases left between them. This CDR3 region has 15 residues. The CDR3: CASSIGQGGTDTQYF. CDR3 DNA sequence: TGTGCCAGTAGTATAGGGCAAGGAGGCACAGATACGCAGTATTTT.

The CDR3 sequence is CASSYQGGLMGETQYF. Written as DNA, the CDR3 is TGCGCCAGCAGTTATCAGGGGGGTTTGATGGGAGAGACCCAGTACTTC. V and J are TRBV4-1 and TRBJ2-5; D is possibly TRBD1 (7 bases). Trimming stripped 6 bases from V and 4 bases from J, with 21 bases between. This CDR3 has 16 residues. Germline V lookup: CDR1 MGHRA, CDR2 YSYEKL.

The chain combines TRBV15 with TRBJ2-7, with 9 positions matching TRBD1. Per the germline V gene, CDR1 is LNHNV and CDR2 is YYDKDF (reference sequence). This CDR3 is 15 amino acids long. Trimming at V came to 0 bases and at J to 2 bases, leaving 2 bases not matched to a gene. The CDR3 DNA reads TGTGCCACCAGCAGAGAGGGACAGGGCGCCTACGAGCAGTACTTC. This gives the protein CATSREGQGAYEQYF. Combining the CDR3 with reference TRBV15 and TRBJ2-7 gives the whole variable domain DAMVIQNPRYQVTQFGKPVTLSCSQTLNHNVMYWYQQKSSQAPKLLFHYYDKDFNNEADTPDNFQSRRPNTSFCFLDIRSPGLGDTAMYLCATSREGQGAYEQYFGPGTRLTVT.

The J gene is TRBJ1-1, the V gene TRBV6-6, with a weak D call TRBD1 (5 bases). Trimming shortened V by 5 bases and J by 11 bases, and 15 bases separated the two germline ends. The germline V gene has CDR1 MNHNY and CDR2 SVGAGI (reference sequence). The length of the CDR3 is 12 residues. This CDR3 is CASSAGGEKAFF. CDR3 DNA: TGTGCCAGCAGTGCGGGGGGAGAGAAGGCTTTCTTT.

The V gene is TRBV6-5, the J gene TRBJ1-2; D unresolved. The CDR3 spans 14 residues. Per germline, CDR1 MNHEY and CDR2 SVGAGI. V lost 0 bases and J lost 4, with 9 bases in between. The DNA for the CDR3 is TGTGCCAGCAGTTACTCGAACAGATTCTATGGCTACACCTTC. Encoded protein: CASSYSNRFYGYTF.

This clone appeared a few times. V gene TRBV9 combines with J gene TRBJ2-7; TRBD1 is a possible D gene (6 bases). Germline V gene sequence: CDR1 SGDLS, CDR2 YYNGEE. Trimming shortened V by 4 bases and J by 0 bases, and 14 bases separated the two germline ends. The CDR3 runs to 15 residues. The CDR3 reads CASSPNSGVSYEQYF. DNA of the CDR3: TGTGCCAGCAGCCCTAACTCAGGGGTCTCCTACGAGCAGTACTTC.

This clone has a handful of counts. The chain recombines TRBV2 with TRBJ2-2, with 9 nucleotides matching TRBD2. The V segment lost 4 bases and the J segment 8 bases; nucleotides outside the gene matches: 5. This CDR3 region has 14 residues. Germline V CDR1 and CDR2: SNHLY, FYNNEI. The CDR3 region is CASSVSSGAGELFF. The DNA for the CDR3 is TGTGCCAGCAGTGTGTCTAGCGGGGCGGGGGAGCTGTTTTTT.

This sequence joins TRBV30 and TRBJ1-1; D is perhaps TRBD1 (6 bases). Trimming took off 0 bases at V and 5 bases at J, with 22 bases between the two ends. The CDR3 runs 17 residues. The germline V gene encodes CDR1 GTSNPN and CDR2 SVGIG (reference sequence). This CDR3 is CAWSVLGGTGGSTEAFF. The CDR3, as DNA: TGTGCCTGGAGTGTGTTAGGGGGAACCGGTGGGAGTACTGAAGCTTTCTTT.

Only one count was recorded for this clone. The CDR3 DNA follows: TGCAGCGTTGAAGGGACACCGGACAATAACTATGGCTACACCTTC. It is translated as CSVEGTPDNNYGYTF. The chain joins TRBV29-1 to TRBJ1-2; D possibly corresponds to TRBD1 (5 bases). The germline gives CDR1 SQVTM, CDR2 ANQGSEA. The V end lost 1 base, the J end lost 1 base, and 13 bases lay between the germline ends. The CDR3 totals 15 residues.

This chain links TRBV10-1 with TRBJ2-5, with 8 bases lining up with TRBD2. J lost 4 bases, V lost 6 bases, and 13 bases had no gene match. This CDR3 comprises 16 residues. Germline V CDR1 and CDR2: WNHNN, SYGVQD (reference sequence). The CDR3 DNA is TGCGCCAGCAGCGGAGAAGCGGGAGCCAGACGAGAGACCCAGTACTTC. Protein sequence: CASSGEAGARRETQYF.

The chain links TRBV30 to TRBJ1-1; TRBD1 aligns across 7 bases. Germline V gene data show CDR1 as GTSNPN and CDR2 as SVGIG (reference sequence). CDR3 length equals 13 residues. V lost 4 bases to trimming and J lost 1 base; unmatched junction nucleotides: 3. CDR3 nucleotides: TGTGCCTGGAACAGGGGCGGGAACACTGAAGCTTTCTTT. Protein: CAWNRGGNTEAFF.

The genes are TRBV5-4 and TRBJ1-2; a possible D gene is TRBD1 (5 bases). The germline gives CDR1 SGHNT, CDR2 YYREEE (reference sequence). The CDR3 sequence is 15 residues long. V was pared by 4 bases and J by 4 bases, with 17 bases between. CDR3 residues: CASSPGGGTVYGYTF. As DNA, the CDR3 is TGTGCCAGCAGCCCCGGGGGGGGTACGGTCTATGGCTACACCTTC.

The CDR3 sequence: CASSETGAPSGANVLTF. In DNA, the CDR3 is TGTGCCAGCAGTGAAACAGGGGCCCCCTCTGGGGCCAACGTCCTGACTTTC. The chain recombines TRBV6-1 with TRBJ2-6; TRBD1 matches at 7 bases. CDR3 length equals 17 residues. V trimming: 2 bases; J trimming: 0 bases; junction bases outside the gene matches: 4. Germline V gives CDR1 MNHNS, CDR2 SASEGT.

The V call is TRBV7-9, the J call TRBJ2-2; D not certain. The germline V gene has CDR1 SEHNR and CDR2 FQNEAQ (reference sequence). V lost 2 bases and J lost 1, with 5 bases in between. The CDR3 is made up of 14 amino acids. CDR3 amino acids: CASSLTENTGELFF. The CDR3 coding sequence is TGTGCCAGCAGCTTAACAGAGAACACCGGGGAGCTGTTTTTT.

This sequence joins TRBV28 and TRBJ2-1, with 8 positions matching TRBD2. CDR3 size: 16 residues. Germline V gives CDR1 MDHEN, CDR2 SYDVKM. After removal of 4 bases from V and 7 bases from J, the junction contained 12 bases not matched to a gene. The CDR3, as DNA: TGTGCCAGCAGTTACGGGGGGGCGGGAGGTTTAAATGAGCAGTTCTTC. Translating gives CASSYGGAGGLNEQFF.

This chain connects TRBV2 to TRBJ1-5; possibly TRBD1 for D (5 bases). CDR1 and CDR2 (germline): SNHLY, FYNNEI. The length of the CDR3 is 13 residues. Trimming cost V 6 bases and J 6 bases, with 12 bases left between them. The CDR3 loop reads CASSPGGVQPQHF. The CDR3 nucleotides are TGTGCCAGCAGCCCTGGGGGGGTTCAGCCCCAGCATTTT.

This rearrangement joins TRBV2 to TRBJ2-7, with 7 bases aligning to TRBD1. Looked up from germline, CDR1 is SNHLY and CDR2 is FYNNEI. V was clipped by 5 bases and J by 0 bases; unmatched bases: 4. This CDR3 is built from 14 residues. The CDR3 region has the DNA TGTGCCAGCAGTTCGGACAGGCGCTCCTACGAGCAGTACTTC. Amino acids: CASSSDRRSYEQYF.

The chain couples TRBV30 to TRBJ1-5; the D gene is possibly TRBD1 (6 bases). The V gene's germline CDR1 is GTSNPN and CDR2 SVGIG (reference sequence). There are 13 residues in the CDR3. Trimming removed 2 bases at V and 4 bases at J, with 9 bases between. The CDR3 nucleotides read TGTGCCTGGAGTCCACAGGGTAATCAGCCCCAGCATTTT. It specifies CAWSPQGNQPQHF. Using reference TRBV30 and TRBJ1-5 for the parts outside the CDR3, the full variable domain is SQTIHQWPATLVQPVGSPLSLECTVEGTSNPNLYWYRQAAGRGLQLLFYSVGIGQISSEVPQNLSASRPQDRQFILSSKKLLLSDSGFYLCAWSPQGNQPQHFGDGTRLSIL.

CDR3 sequence reads: CASSPYYSNQPQHF. The CDR3 DNA is TGTGCCAGCAGCCCCTATTATAGCAATCAGCCCCAGCATTTT. This chain links TRBV28 with TRBJ1-5; no definite D call. This CDR3 has 14 amino acids. The germline gives CDR1 MDHEN, CDR2 SYDVKM. V dropped 6 bases and J dropped 0 bases, with 9 bases sitting between them.

This clone has only a few counts. The chain uses TRBV3-1 (or the pseudogene TRBV3-2) and TRBJ1-6, with D maybe TRBD1 (6 bases). Trimming stripped 3 bases from V and 10 bases from J, with 13 bases between. CDR3 length: 14 amino acids. Germline V gene lookup returns CDR1 LGHDT and CDR2 YNNKEL (reference sequence). This CDR3 is CASSHSRGDSPLHF. CDR3 nucleotides: TGTGCCAGCAGCCATTCCAGGGGTGACTCACCCCTCCACTTT.